These 29 T cell receptor beta chains share one sample of origin, sequenced in a study of Graves' ophthalmopathy and Graves' hyperthyroidism. RNA transcripts yielded amplified TCR beta CDR3 regions. RT-PCR in the first round used HTBI primers; a second-round multiplex PCR followed. Using its own MiXCR run on the multiplex PCR reads, TCRdb lists one record per CDR3 protein. Seen here are about 740,000 distinct CDR3 sequences, about 44% observed once, and the top ten hold approximately 46%. Sequenced input: peripheral blood. The receptors were sampled from an adult man with Graves' ophthalmopathy.

This clonotype has a count of ten or more. This chain uses TRBV7-9 with TRBJ1-1; D not certain. V was shortened by 10 bases and J by 9 bases, with 15 bases between the two germline ends. Germline V gene lookup returns CDR1 SEHNR and CDR2 FQNEAQ (reference sequence). The CDR3 length is 11 residues. The CDR3 sequence: CATKTRDKAFF. DNA of the CDR3: TGTGCCACCAAAACTCGGGATAAAGCTTTCTTT.

This clonotype turned up a few times. The V call is TRBV20-1, the J call TRBJ1-1; no reliable D call. The CDR3 covers 12 residues. The germline V gene encodes CDR1 DFQATT and CDR2 SNEGSKA (reference sequence). Trimming removed 4 bases from V and 0 bases from J, with 6 bases in between. The CDR3 DNA reads as TGCAGTGCTAAATTCTTGAACACTGAAGCTTTCTTT. Its translation: CSAKFLNTEAFF.

Ten or more counts support this clonotype. The J gene is TRBJ1-1, the V gene TRBV7-8; no firm D call. CDR3 length equals 13 residues. Germline values: CDR1 SGHVS, CDR2 FQNEAQ. The ends were cut back, 6 bases at V and 0 bases at J, with 8 bases in the middle. Written as DNA, the CDR3 is TGTGCCAGCAGGACCACCATGAACACTGAAGCTTTCTTT. It yields the protein CASRTTMNTEAFF.

The V gene is TRBV19, the J gene TRBJ2-6; D may correspond to TRBD1 or TRBD2 (6 bases each). The V gene lost 6 bases and the J gene lost 0 bases, with 18 bases spanning the gap. There are 18 residues in the CDR3. Per germline, CDR1 LNHDA and CDR2 SQIVND (reference sequence). CDR3 sequence: CASRILSGAGSGANVLTF. The CDR3, as DNA: TGTGCCAGTAGAATTTTATCGGGGGCTGGCTCTGGGGCCAACGTCCTGACTTTC.

The chain is built from TRBV7-2 and TRBJ2-5, with 11 bases that match TRBD2. Unmatched junction bases numbered 13, after V lost 6 bases and J lost 7 bases. CDR1 is SGHTA and CDR2 is FQGNSA in the germline V gene. The CDR3 spans 16 residues. The CDR3 here is CASSPYLTSGSGTQYF. CDR3 bases: TGTGCCAGCAGTCCCTACCTCACTAGCGGGAGTGGGACCCAGTACTTC. Full variable domain (rest looked up from reference TRBV7-2 and TRBJ2-5): GAGVSQSPSNKVTEKGKDVELRCDPISGHTALYWYRQSLGQGLEFLIYFQGNSAPDKSGLPSDRFSAERTGGSVSTLTIQRTQQEDSAVYLCASSPYLTSGSGTQYFGPGTRLLVL.

The chain recombines TRBV6-5 with TRBJ2-5, with 11 bases that match TRBD1. Germline CDR1 is MNHEY and CDR2 is SVGAGI. Trimming at V came to 4 bases and at J to 8 bases, leaving 18 bases not matched to a gene. The CDR3 spans 18 residues. The CDR3 protein is CASSSLIPGQGGSRTQYF. The CDR3 DNA is TGTGCCAGCAGTTCCCTCATTCCGGGACAGGGGGGATCGCGAACCCAGTACTTC.

The J gene is TRBJ1-1, the V gene TRBV29-1; D is uncertain. The V gene lost 8 bases and the J gene lost 5 bases, with 15 bases spanning the gap. The CDR3 contains 12 residues. The germline V gene encodes CDR1 SQVTM and CDR2 ANQGSEA. The CDR3 DNA follows: TGCAGCTTGGTCGAGGGTTTGACTGAAGCTTTCTTT. Translated, it gives CSLVEGLTEAFF.

In this sample, this clonotype turned up many times. The chain uses TRBV7-2 and TRBJ1-2; D unclear. V was clipped by 2 bases and J by 0 bases, with 4 bases between them. Germline V gene sequence: CDR1 SGHTA, CDR2 FQGNSA. There are 13 residues in the CDR3. In DNA form, the CDR3 reads TGTGCCAGCAGCTTACCAGCTAACTATGGCTACACCTTC. This codes for CASSLPANYGYTF.

This clonotype has at least ten counts. This chain connects TRBV19 to TRBJ2-7, with D possibly TRBD2 on 5 matching bases. The CDR3 has 13 residues. Germline loops: CDR1 LNHDA, CDR2 SQIVND (reference sequence). Trimming removed 1 base at V and 1 base at J, with 5 bases between. The CDR3 region has the DNA TGTGCCAGTAGTATAGGCGGGTCCTACGAGCAGTACTTC. Encoded protein: CASSIGGSYEQYF.

The chain combines TRBV25-1 with TRBJ1-2, with unresolved D. V was shortened by 3 bases and J by 8 bases, with 10 bases between the two germline ends. Germline V CDR1 and CDR2: MGHDK, SYGVNS. The CDR3 runs 12 residues. The CDR3 sequence is CASSDLEQGYTF. The CDR3 coding sequence is TGTGCCAGCAGTGATTTGGAGCAGGGCTACACCTTC.

Remarks on this clonotype: The conserved phenylalanine or tryptophan is not found at the CDR3 terminus, so this likely reflects a read error. The chain carries TRBV5-5 and TRBJ2-5; TRBD2 is a possible D gene (5 bases). The V end lost 4 bases, the J end lost 2 bases, and 12 bases lay between the germline ends. Germline CDR1 SGHKS, CDR2 YYEKEE (reference sequence). This CDR3 has 14 amino acids. Written as DNA, the CDR3 is TGTGCCAGCAGCCCGGAGGTCCAGCAAGAGACCCAGTACGTC. Translating gives CASSPEVQQETQYV.

The V and J genes are TRBV10-3 and TRBJ1-4, with D possibly being TRBD1 (6 bases). With 10 bases removed from V and 5 bases from J, the gap between germline ends came to 17 bases. This CDR3 contains 14 residues. The germline V gene encodes CDR1 ENHRY and CDR2 SYGVKD. CDR3 DNA: TGTGCCAGCTCACCCAGGGGATGGAATGAAAAACTGTTTTTT. This sequence encodes CASSPRGWNEKLFF.

CDR3 bases: TGTGCCATCAGTAACGCAGGGAGGGCTGGGGCCAACGTCCTGACTTTC. This sequence encodes CAISNAGRAGANVLTF. V is TRBV10-3 and J is TRBJ2-6; 7 positions agree with TRBD2. With V trimmed by 5 bases and J by 2 bases, 6 bases remained unmatched. This CDR3 comprises 16 residues. Looked up from germline, CDR1 is ENHRY and CDR2 is SYGVKD.

CDR3 DNA: TGTGCCAGCAGCCAAGTTGCCTTTTATGGCTACACCTTC. This encodes CASSQVAFYGYTF. J is TRBJ1-2 and V is TRBV14, with unresolved D. Germline V gene data show CDR1 as SGHDN and CDR2 as FVKESK. Between the trimmed V and J ends, which lost 1 base and 5 bases, there was a span of 8 bases. There are 13 residues in the CDR3.

The chain has TRBV10-3 and TRBJ1-1; D gene unclear. The germline V gene encodes CDR1 ENHRY and CDR2 SYGVKD. The ends were cut back, 10 bases at V and 4 bases at J, with 25 bases in the middle. The CDR3 is made up of 16 amino acids. CDR3 nucleotides: TGTGCCAGCACCTTACCTGAAGCGAGTCGGGGCACTGAAGCTTTCTTT. Its translation: CASTLPEASRGTEAFF.

For the CDR3, the DNA is TGTGCCAGCAGCCGACAGCAAACGGATGGCTACACCTTC. Translated: CASSRQQTDGYTF. The chain recombines TRBV14 with TRBJ1-2, with TRBD1 as a possible D gene (5 bases). Between the trimmed V and J ends, which lost 4 bases and 6 bases, there was a span of 12 bases. Germline V gene sequence: CDR1 SGHDN, CDR2 FVKESK. CDR3 size: 13 residues.

This clonotype came up many times. CDR3 loop: CASTGGALRSPLHF. The CDR3 coding sequence is TGTGCCAGCACCGGGGGCGCATTAAGGTCACCCCTCCACTTT. The gene calls are TRBV7-2 and TRBJ1-6; D possibly corresponds to TRBD1 (6 bases). The germline gives CDR1 SGHTA, CDR2 FQGNSA. V was shortened by 7 bases and J by 10 bases, with 17 bases between the two germline ends. The CDR3 spans 14 residues. Based on the CDR3 plus reference TRBV7-2 and TRBJ1-6, the full variable domain is GAGVSQSPSNKVTEKGKDVELRCDPISGHTALYWYRQSLGQGLEFLIYFQGNSAPDKSGLPSDRFSAERTGGSVSTLTIQRTQQEDSAVYLCASTGGALRSPLHFGNGTRLTVT.

The gene calls are TRBV7-9 and TRBJ1-5; no clear D gene. V was pared by 6 bases and J by 1 base, with 16 bases between. CDR1 and CDR2 (germline): SEHNR, FQNEAQ (reference sequence). This CDR3 has 16 amino acids. The CDR3 here is CASSSRVGWSNQPQHF. CDR3 bases: TGTGCCAGCAGTAGTAGGGTGGGCTGGAGCAATCAGCCCCAGCATTTT.

This sequence joins TRBV11-2 and TRBJ2-7, with a tentative D call TRBD2 (5 bases). The CDR3 runs 15 residues. Trimming pared 7 bases from V and 2 bases from J, leaving 18 bases between. Germline lookup yields CDR1 SGHAT and CDR2 FQNNGV. CDR3 nucleotide sequence: TGTGCCAGCATTCCTCTAGGACTCCGACCCTACGAGCAGTACTTC. This encodes CASIPLGLRPYEQYF. The full variable domain, with the rest looked up from reference TRBV11-2 and TRBJ2-7, is EAGVAQSPRYKIIEKRQSVAFWCNPISGHATLYWYQQILGQGPKLLIQFQNNGVVDDSQLPKDRFSAERLKGVDSTLKIQPAKLEDSAVYLCASIPLGLRPYEQYFGPGTRLTVT.

Comments on this clonotype: A single base separates this from a much larger clone, so it may be a read error. This rearrangement joins TRBV20-1 to TRBJ2-7; 11 bases align to TRBD2. V gave up 5 bases and J gave up 8 bases; unmatched junction bases: 11. The CDR3 has 14 residues. In germline, CDR1 is DFQATT, CDR2 SNEGSKA (reference sequence). CDR3 residues: CSAFSGLAGAKQYF. For the CDR3, the DNA is TGCAGTGCTTTCTCCGGACTAGCGGGCGCCAAGCAGTACTTC.

This rearrangement joins TRBV7-9 to TRBJ1-2, with a tentative D call TRBD1 (6 bases). V lost 4 bases and J lost 3, with 18 bases in between. The germline V gene has CDR1 SEHNR and CDR2 FQNEAQ (reference sequence). The CDR3 runs to 16 residues. The CDR3 spells CASSSQGGGPHYGYTF. CDR3 sequence (DNA): TGTGCCAGCAGCTCCCAGGGCGGGGGGCCTCACTATGGCTACACCTTC.

This clonotype was counted between two and nine times. V and J are TRBV20-1 and TRBJ1-2; D not certain. In germline, CDR1 is DFQATT, CDR2 SNEGSKA (reference sequence). The ends were cut back, 1 base at V and 3 bases at J, with 9 bases in the middle. CDR3 length equals 13 residues. This CDR3 reads CSARGTTDYGYTF. The CDR3 DNA follows: TGCAGTGCTAGAGGGACGACTGACTATGGCTACACCTTC.

This chain links TRBV7-9 with TRBJ2-5; TRBD2 might be the D (5 bases). Per germline, CDR1 SEHNR and CDR2 FQNEAQ (reference sequence). The CDR3 spans 14 residues. The germline V and J ends were trimmed by 1 base and 5 bases, with 11 bases remaining between them. The CDR3 DNA reads TGTGCCAGCAGCTTAGATGGGAGTCGGGAGACCCAGTACTTC. As protein: CASSLDGSRETQYF.

This clonotype was observed at least ten times. The J gene is TRBJ1-1, the V gene TRBV2; D gene unclear. The V gene's germline CDR1 is SNHLY and CDR2 FYNNEI. The CDR3 totals 12 residues. V was clipped by 7 bases and J by 5 bases, with 11 bases between them. This chain's CDR3 is CASISGRTEAFF. CDR3 sequence (DNA): TGTGCCAGCATTTCGGGGAGGACTGAAGCTTTCTTT.

This clonotype has more than one count but fewer than ten. J is TRBJ2-3 and V is TRBV7-9, with 8 bases identical to TRBD1. The CDR3 is 16 amino acids. After removal of 1 base from V and 2 bases from J, the junction contained 5 bases not matched to a gene. Germline CDR1 SEHNR, CDR2 FQNEAQ (reference sequence). CDR3 sequence reads: CASSLDGQGATDTQYF. CDR3 bases: TGTGCCAGCAGCTTAGACGGACAGGGCGCCACAGATACGCAGTATTTT.

V is TRBV4-1 and J is TRBJ2-2, with 8 nucleotides matching TRBD2. The V gene's germline CDR1 is MGHRA and CDR2 YSYEKL. V lost 3 bases and J lost 8; bases outside the gene matches: 2. The CDR3 has 13 residues. DNA of the CDR3: TGCGCCAGCAGCCAGTTAGCGGGAGGGGAGCTGTTTTTT. Translating it yields CASSQLAGGELFF.

Worth noting for this clonotype: The junction does not match germline at one end; this may be a read error. The chain uses TRBV29-1 and TRBJ1-3; possibly TRBD1 for D (6 bases). The length of the CDR3 is 14 residues. In germline, CDR1 is SQVTM, CDR2 ANQGSEA. The CDR3 loop reads CAWSVGTLGNTIYF. The CDR3, as DNA: TGTGCCTGGAGTGTCGGGACATTAGGAAACACCATATATTTT. Variable domain in full (rest from reference TRBV29-1 and TRBJ1-3): SAVISQKPSRDICQRGTSLTIQCQVDSQVTMMFWYRQQPGQSLTLIATANQGSEATYESGFVIDKFPISRPNLTFSTLTVSNMSPEDSSIYLCAWSVGTLGNTIYFGEGSWLTVV.

This clonotype occurred many times. V and J are TRBV10-2 and TRBJ2-5; D unclear. The CDR3 has 13 amino acids. Trimming took 8 bases from V and 5 from J, leaving 15 bases between them. Germline V lookup: CDR1 WSHSY, CDR2 SAAADI. The CDR3 region has the DNA TGCGCCAGCGCACGTTCGACGTGGGAGACCCAGTACTTC. This codes for CASARSTWETQYF.

This clonotype was recorded at least ten times. CDR3 residues: CASSRVNTEAFF. Here the CDR3 DNA reads TGTGCCAGCAGCCGGGTAAACACTGAAGCTTTCTTT. The chain couples TRBV7-9 to TRBJ1-1, with no clear D. The V end lost 5 bases, the J end lost 2 bases, and 6 bases lay between the germline ends. The CDR3 length is 12 residues. In germline, CDR1 is SEHNR, CDR2 FQNEAQ (reference sequence).